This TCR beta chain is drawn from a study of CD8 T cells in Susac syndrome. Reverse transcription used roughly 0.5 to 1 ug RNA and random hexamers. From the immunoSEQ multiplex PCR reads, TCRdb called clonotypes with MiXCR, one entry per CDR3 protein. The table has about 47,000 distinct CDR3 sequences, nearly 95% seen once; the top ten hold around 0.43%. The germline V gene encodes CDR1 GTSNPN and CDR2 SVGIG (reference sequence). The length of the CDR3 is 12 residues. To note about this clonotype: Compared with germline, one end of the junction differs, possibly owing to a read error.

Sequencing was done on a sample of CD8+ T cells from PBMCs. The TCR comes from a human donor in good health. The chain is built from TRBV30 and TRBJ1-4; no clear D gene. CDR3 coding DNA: TGTGCCTGGAGTGTAACTTATGAAAAACTGTTTTTT. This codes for CAWSVTYEKLFF.